The 8 T cell receptor beta chains reported below all come from one sample, sequenced in a study of glioma-infiltrating T cells after dendritic cell vaccination. Measured with immunoSEQ multiplex PCR; TCRdb has only the in-frame clones, and not every one. The repertoire holds around 37,000 clones, with about 80% as singletons. Specimen: blood, collected before dendritic cell vaccination. These receptors were collected from a human donor with glioblastoma.

The chain links TRBV7-6 to TRBJ2-5; 10 bases line up with TRBD1. Looked up from germline, CDR1 is SGHVS and CDR2 is FNYEAQ. The CDR3 consists of 13 residues. The trim removed 6 bases at V and 4 bases at J, leaving 2 bases unmatched. The CDR3 loop reads CASRRDRGETQYF. Written as DNA, the CDR3 is TGTGCCAGCAGGCGGGACAGGGGAGAGACCCAGTACTTC. Supplemented by reference TRBV7-6 and TRBJ2-5, the full variable domain reads GAGVSQSPRYKVTKRGQDVALRCDPISGHVSLYWYRQALGQGPEFLTYFNYEAQQDKSGLPNDRFSAERPEGSISTLTIQRTEQRDSAMYRCASRRDRGETQYFGPGTRLLVL.

The gene calls are TRBV10-3 and TRBJ2-1; 14 bases agree with TRBD2. Germline values: CDR1 ENHRY, CDR2 SYGVKD. The CDR3 sequence is 18 residues long. Germline trimming cut 0 bases from V and 3 bases from J; bases unmatched to any gene: 4. For the CDR3, the DNA is TGTGCCATCAGTGAGTCCTTCGGACTAGCGGGGGGCTACAATGAGCAGTTCTTC. This sequence encodes CAISESFGLAGGYNEQFF.

The rearrangement links TRBV4-2 to TRBJ1-5, with a possible D match to TRBD1 (5 bases). Per the germline V gene, CDR1 is LGHNA and CDR2 is YNFKEQ. V was cut by 4 bases and J by 5 bases, with 12 bases left in between. The CDR3 is 14 residues long. The CDR3 loop reads CASSPLGGDQPQHF. Here the CDR3 DNA reads TGTGCCAGCAGCCCGCTGGGGGGGGATCAGCCCCAGCATTTT.

CDR3 sequence (DNA): TGCGCCAGCAGCCCCTGGGACAGACCACAAGAGACCCAGTACTTC. The encoded protein is CASSPWDRPQETQYF. The rearrangement joins TRBV5-1 to TRBJ2-5, with 7 nucleotides matching TRBD1. The CDR3 length is 15 residues. Germline V gene sequence: CDR1 SGHRS, CDR2 YFSETQ. The V and J ends lost 4 bases and 2 bases, in that order; junction bases with no gene match: 8.

The chain combines TRBV7-3 with TRBJ1-5; tentatively, D is TRBD1 (6 bases). Trimming pared 1 base from V and 5 bases from J, leaving 15 bases between. The CDR3 consists of 16 residues. The germline V gene encodes CDR1 SGHTA and CDR2 FQGTGA. The CDR3 reads CASSLSFQGYHQPQHF. In nucleotides, the CDR3 is TGTGCCAGCAGCTTAAGTTTCCAGGGGTATCATCAGCCCCAGCATTTT.

The sample holds many counts of this clone. The rearrangement uses TRBV25-1 and TRBJ1-2, with 8 bases aligning to TRBD1. Germline V gene data show CDR1 as MGHDK and CDR2 as SYGVNS. J was trimmed by 5 bases and V by 3 bases; bases with no gene match: 8. This CDR3 comprises 15 residues. The CDR3 loop reads CASSDPGGAGYGYTF. In DNA form, the CDR3 reads TGTGCCAGCAGTGACCCAGGGGGCGCGGGTTATGGCTACACCTTC.

The chain couples TRBV5-5 to TRBJ1-2, with 7 bases that match TRBD1. Germline CDR1 SGHKS, CDR2 YYEKEE (reference sequence). This CDR3 comprises 17 residues. The ends lost 4 bases at V and 4 bases at J; junction bases unmatched: 16. The CDR3 DNA sequence: TGTGCCAGCAGCAAACCTTTGGGACAGACAAATCCCTATGGCTACACCTTC. Translating it yields CASSKPLGQTNPYGYTF.

A single count supports this clone. The gene calls are TRBV10-3 and TRBJ2-3; 10 nucleotides agree with TRBD2. After removal of 6 bases from V and 4 bases from J, the junction contained 13 bases not matched to a gene. Germline CDR1 ENHRY, CDR2 SYGVKD. There are 17 residues in the CDR3. The CDR3 nucleotides read TGTGCCATCAGCCCTCTACCCCCTAGCGGGGGACCAGATACGCAGTATTTT. It specifies CAISPLPPSGGPDTQYF.